This T cell receptor (beta chain) was sequenced in a study of blood T cells in healthy people across ages. General study findings and limits: A strong correlation was found between TCR beta diversity and the percentage of naive T cells. Older age went with lower TCR beta diversity per million T cells, in a roughly linear way.

This clonotype was seen only a few times. Its antigen remains unknown. Alongside a J-beta primer mix, a sample-barcoded 5' primer served in a second PCR lasting about 7 to 12 cycles. Every cDNA molecule bore a tag from a template-switch adaptor containing 12 random nucleotides. TCRdb re-derived calls from the 5' RACE reads in MiXCR, one entry per CDR3 protein. The table has 1.2 million to 1.5 million distinct CDR3 sequences, roughly 40% seen once. Total RNA was extracted at no less than 5.5 micrograms per sample. CDR1 SEHNR and CDR2 FQNEAQ come from the germline V gene (reference sequence). The germline V and J ends were trimmed by 8 bases and 7 bases, with 18 bases remaining between them. The CDR3 totals 14 residues.

The sample consisted of blood. This chain joins TRBV7-9 and TRBJ2-1; D possibly corresponds to TRBD1 (5 bases). The TCR comes from a woman younger than 35 in good health. CDR3 sequence reads: CASLGALELNEQFF. CDR3 nucleotide sequence: TGTGCCAGCCTAGGGGCTCTTGAACTAAATGAGCAGTTCTTC.